The entry that follows covers one T cell receptor (beta chain) sequence. This sample's TCRbeta library carried unique molecular identifier barcodes. TCRdb redid the calling of the PCR reads with MiXCR, one entry per CDR3 protein. Seen here are a few hundred thousand distinct CDR3 sequences, over 8% observed once, and the top ten hold over 9.5%. The sample originates from a study of T-cell reconstitution after alpha-beta-depleted transplantation in children. V was shortened by 2 bases and J by 1 base, with 20 bases between the two germline ends. This CDR3 has 19 amino acids. Per the germline V gene, CDR1 is MNHEY and CDR2 is SVGAGI.

The V call is TRBV6-5, the J call TRBJ2-2; D perhaps matches TRBD2 (7 bases). This receptor was identified in a human donor who donated a stem cell graft to a child with SCID. Material: PBMCs from the stem cell graft donor, obtained from the stem cell graft. This CDR3 is CASSYQGTINQRNTGELFF. CDR3 nucleotides: TGTGCCAGCAGTTACCAGGGGACTATCAACCAGAGGAACACCGGGGAGCTGTTTTTT.